Below, 28 T cell receptor beta chains from the same sample are listed, as sequenced in a study of vaccination effects on CD4 cells after COVID-19. Sequencing followed a ViraFEST assay step that expanded antigen-specific CD4+ T cells with viral peptide pools. On day 10 of culture, CD4+ T cells were separated out. The participants, recipients of two vaccine doses, got either BNT162b2 or mRNA-1273. Their recognized antigens are unknown. This table comes from immunoSEQ multiplex PCR, and its TCRdb copy is limited to in-frame clones, with some not included. The sample consists of approximately 70,000 clones, roughly 79% of them appearing once. The sequencing here drew on CD4+ T cells from PBMCs cultured with HCoV-OC43 spike peptides, taken after COVID-19 vaccination. Described subset: HCoV-OC43 spike overlapping peptide pool stimulation. The receptors originated from a human donor who received a COVID-19 vaccine.

This chain uses TRBV2 with TRBJ2-7; possibly TRBD1 for D (5 bases). The CDR3 has 15 amino acids. Trimming shortened V by 1 base and J by 9 bases, and 19 bases separated the two germline ends. Germline V gene lookup returns CDR1 SNHLY and CDR2 FYNNEI. CDR3 amino acids: CASSEEGAKPLGQYV. In DNA form, the CDR3 reads TGTGCCAGCAGTGAAGAAGGGGCGAAGCCGCTGGGGCAGTACGTC.

The V and J genes are TRBV5-1 and TRBJ2-1, with D possibly being TRBD1 or TRBD2 (5 bases each). The CDR3 is made up of 15 amino acids. Trimming shortened V by 4 bases and J by 0 bases, and 11 bases separated the two germline ends. The germline CDR1 and CDR2 sequences are SGHRS and YFSETQ. CDR3 coding DNA: TGCGCCAGCAGCCCAGAGGGGAACTCCTACAATGAGCAGTTCTTC. It translates to CASSPEGNSYNEQFF.

V and J are TRBV5-6 and TRBJ2-1; the match to TRBD1 covers 8 bases. CDR3 length: 15 residues. The J segment lost 3 bases and the V segment lost 4 bases, leaving 6 bases of the junction unmatched. Germline V CDR1 and CDR2: SGHDT, YYEEEE. The CDR3 reads CASSTYRGYYNEQFF. The CDR3 DNA follows: TGTGCCAGCAGCACATACAGGGGGTACTACAATGAGCAGTTCTTC.

The chain has TRBV10-1 and TRBJ2-2, with a possible D match to TRBD1 (6 bases). Germline CDR1 reads WNHNN; CDR2 reads SYGVQD (reference sequence). The CDR3 is 17 amino acids. Trimming cost V 4 bases and J 2 bases, with 17 bases left between them. The CDR3 loop reads CASSGPRRGGNTGELFF. The CDR3 coding sequence is TGCGCCAGCAGTGGACCTAGGAGAGGGGGTAACACCGGGGAGCTGTTTTTT.

As DNA, the CDR3 is TGTGCCAGCGGGACCACGGGCAATCAGCCCCAGCATTTT. This translates into CASGTTGNQPQHF. The chain joins TRBV6-5 to TRBJ1-5; tentatively, D is TRBD1 (5 bases). The CDR3 has 13 residues. V was clipped by 8 bases and J by 2 bases, with 10 bases between them. Germline loops: CDR1 MNHEY, CDR2 SVGAGI.

The V call is TRBV2, the J call TRBJ2-2; D gene ambiguous. V lost 6 bases and J 3 bases, leaving 5 bases between the germline ends. The CDR3 is 12 amino acids. Per germline, CDR1 SNHLY and CDR2 FYNNEI. CDR3 sequence reads: CASSLDTGELFF. DNA for the CDR3: TGTGCCAGCAGCCTAGACACCGGGGAGCTGTTTTTT. The variable domain in full, completed from reference TRBV2 and TRBJ2-2, reads EPEVTQTPSHQVTQMGQEVILRCVPISNHLYFYWYRQILGQKVEFLVSFYNNEISEKSEIFDDQFSVERPDGSNFTLKIRSTKLEDSAMYFCASSLDTGELFFGEGSRLTVL.

The chain uses TRBV6-1 and TRBJ1-4; tentative D call: TRBD1 (6 bases). With 4 bases removed from V and 0 bases from J, the gap between germline ends came to 18 bases. This CDR3 is 18 amino acids long. CDR1 and CDR2 from the germline V gene are MNHNS and SASEGT. The CDR3 nucleotides read TGTGCCAGCAGTGGTTACAGGGAAGAGGGGGCAACTAATGAAAAACTGTTTTTT. Encoded protein: CASSGYREEGATNEKLFF.

This chain uses TRBV7-2 with TRBJ1-1; maybe TRBD1 (6 bases). This CDR3 is built from 13 residues. V lost 5 bases and J lost 1, with 8 bases in between. Germline V CDR1 and CDR2: SGHTA, FQGNSA. In DNA, the CDR3 is TGTGCCAGCAGCACACAGGGGAACACTGAAGCTTTCTTT. It encodes CASSTQGNTEAFF. Drawing the rest from reference TRBV7-2 and TRBJ1-1, the complete variable domain is GAGVSQSPSNKVTEKGKDVELRCDPISGHTALYWYRQSLGQGLEFLIYFQGNSAPDKSGLPSDRFSAERTGGSVSTLTIQRTQQEDSAVYLCASSTQGNTEAFFGQGTRLTVV.

The genes are TRBV5-4 and TRBJ2-5; TRBD1 agrees at 7 bases. This CDR3 has 14 residues. J was trimmed by 2 bases and V by 4 bases; bases with no gene match: 5. Per germline, CDR1 SGHNT and CDR2 YYREEE (reference sequence). This chain's CDR3 is CASSRGQLQETQYF. CDR3 sequence (DNA): TGTGCCAGCAGCCGGGGACAGCTACAAGAGACCCAGTACTTC.

The J gene is TRBJ1-5, the V gene TRBV3-1 (or the pseudogene TRBV3-2); 9 bases match TRBD1. The CDR3 extends over 22 amino acids. Germline V lookup: CDR1 LGHDT, CDR2 YNNKEL (reference sequence). The J segment lost 5 bases and the V segment lost 2 bases, leaving 25 bases of the junction unmatched. The CDR3, as DNA: TGTGCCAGCAGCCAAATTCCGGGACAGGGTGTCCGGGACCGCCCGCAAGATCAGCCCCAGCATTTT. Translated, it gives CASSQIPGQGVRDRPQDQPQHF.

This sequence joins TRBV27 and TRBJ1-3; no reliable D call. The CDR3 runs to 14 residues. CDR1 and CDR2 from the germline V gene are MNHEY and SMNVEV (reference sequence). V lost 4 bases and J lost 0, with 7 bases in between. CDR3 DNA: TGTGCCAGCAGTTCTGTCAACTCTGGAAACACCATATATTTT. This translates into CASSSVNSGNTIYF.

This clone came up a few times. The chain carries TRBV30 and TRBJ2-1; D unclear. The CDR3 covers 11 residues. From germline, CDR1 is GTSNPN and CDR2 SVGIG (reference sequence). V dropped 5 bases and J dropped 4 bases, with 6 bases sitting between them. CDR3 residues: CAWAEYNEQFF. The CDR3 DNA reads as TGTGCCTGGGCAGAGTACAATGAGCAGTTCTTC.

This chain links TRBV6-6 with TRBJ2-5; a possible D gene is TRBD1 (5 bases). This CDR3 spans 12 amino acids. CDR1 MNHNY and CDR2 SVGAGI come from the germline V gene (reference sequence). V lost 11 bases and J 5 bases, leaving 15 bases between the germline ends. CDR3: CAGSGNRETQYF. CDR3 nucleotides: TGTGCCGGGTCAGGGAACCGGGAGACCCAGTACTTC.

This clone was observed a handful of times. The V gene is TRBV18, the J gene TRBJ1-4; D uncertain. The CDR3 consists of 15 residues. The germline gives CDR1 KGHSH, CDR2 LQKENI. V gave up 2 bases and J gave up 6 bases, with 13 bases separating them. CDR3 sequence reads: CASSPYPSGDEKLFF. The DNA of the CDR3 is TGTGCCAGCTCACCATATCCTTCCGGGGATGAAAAACTGTTTTTT.

The chain uses TRBV15 and TRBJ2-3; TRBD1 matches 11 bases. J was trimmed by 13 bases and V by 0 bases; bases with no gene match: 6. The CDR3 totals 14 residues. Per the germline V gene, CDR1 is LNHNV and CDR2 is YYDKDF (reference sequence). The CDR3 loop reads CATSRDTGTGGEYF. As DNA, the CDR3 is TGTGCCACCAGCAGAGATACAGGGACAGGGGGGGAGTATTTT.

J is TRBJ2-3 and V is TRBV18; D call uncertain. The CDR3 extends over 14 amino acids. V was trimmed by 2 bases and J by 0 bases, leaving 6 bases between them. Germline CDR1 is KGHSH and CDR2 is LQKENI. The CDR3 nucleotides read TGTGCCAGCTCACCAATTTATAGCACAGATACGCAGTATTTT. Its translation: CASSPIYSTDTQYF.

This clone was seen just once. V usage is TRBV30 and J usage is TRBJ2-1; D call uncertain. V was shortened by 5 bases and J by 6 bases, with 17 bases between the two germline ends. This CDR3 is built from 14 residues. Germline V CDR1 and CDR2: GTSNPN, SVGIG (reference sequence). CDR3 loop: CAWGPGALFNEQFF. For the CDR3, the DNA is TGTGCCTGGGGGCCCGGCGCTTTGTTCAATGAGCAGTTCTTC.

This clone was observed a single time. The chain recombines TRBV15 with TRBJ1-5; a possible D gene is TRBD1 (6 bases). The CDR3 is made up of 16 amino acids. Trimming removed 0 bases at V and 2 bases at J, with 11 bases between. Germline CDR1 is LNHNV and CDR2 is YYDKDF (reference sequence). In DNA, the CDR3 is TGTGCCACCAGCAGAGACAGGGGCAGGGGCAATCAGCCCCAGCATTTT. It yields the protein CATSRDRGRGNQPQHF.

The chain joins TRBV7-8 to TRBJ1-3; weak D call: TRBD1 (5 bases). This CDR3 has 16 amino acids. V was cut by 5 bases and J by 0 bases, with 14 bases left in between. Per the germline V gene, CDR1 is SGHVS and CDR2 is FQNEAQ. CDR3 bases: TGTGCCAGCAGCCCGAACCCCCAGGGCTCTGGAAACACCATATATTTT. The encoded protein is CASSPNPQGSGNTIYF.

This clone was observed once. This chain uses TRBV10-3 with TRBJ1-3; D remains unclear. The CDR3 is made up of 14 amino acids. With 8 bases removed from V and 0 bases from J, the gap between germline ends came to 11 bases. CDR1 and CDR2 from the germline V gene are ENHRY and SYGVKD. CDR3 DNA sequence: TGTGCCATCGGCAGGAGAATCTCTGGAAACACCATATATTTT. It specifies CAIGRRISGNTIYF.

The CDR3 DNA follows: TGTGCCAGCAGTGATTCCAGGGGGCCTGGTGGAAACACCATATATTTT. It yields the protein CASSDSRGPGGNTIYF. The V call is TRBV2, the J call TRBJ1-3; TRBD1 matches 8 bases. CDR3 length: 16 residues. With V trimmed by 3 bases and J by 3 bases, 7 bases remained unmatched. Germline V gene lookup returns CDR1 SNHLY and CDR2 FYNNEI.

This clone has more than one count but fewer than ten. This chain links TRBV19 with TRBJ1-2, with TRBD1 as a possible D gene (5 bases). Germline CDR1 LNHDA, CDR2 SQIVND (reference sequence). V gave up 5 bases and J gave up 8 bases, with 12 bases separating them. The CDR3 totals 12 residues. CDR3 protein: CASSLQGRGYTF. In DNA form, the CDR3 reads TGTGCCAGTAGTTTGCAGGGTCGGGGCTACACCTTC.

The table lists this clone with a few counts. The rearrangement joins TRBV2 to TRBJ1-2; perhaps TRBD1 as D (5 bases). CDR3 length: 14 amino acids. The V gene lost 4 bases and the J gene lost 1 base, with 10 bases spanning the gap. CDR1 and CDR2 (germline): SNHLY, FYNNEI. CDR3 sequence reads: CASSGQTLNYGYTF. The CDR3 region has the DNA TGTGCCAGCAGTGGACAGACACTTAACTATGGCTACACCTTC.

The V and J genes are TRBV6-5 and TRBJ1-6; no reliable D call. CDR3 length: 13 residues. Trimming cost V 7 bases and J 7 bases, with 11 bases left between them. Germline CDR1 MNHEY, CDR2 SVGAGI. CDR3 residues: CASMETVNSPLHF. In DNA, the CDR3 is TGTGCCAGCATGGAGACGGTGAATTCACCCCTCCACTTT.

The chain links TRBV28 to TRBJ2-7; 8 bases line up with TRBD1. V lost 5 bases, J lost 2 bases, and 14 bases stayed unmatched. The CDR3 extends over 17 amino acids. Germline-derived CDR1 and CDR2 are MDHEN and SYDVKM. The CDR3 region has the DNA TGTGCCAGCAGTCCGATTAACCCGGGACAGGAAACCTACGAGCAGTACGTC. This encodes CASSPINPGQETYEQYV.

The chain joins TRBV6-5 to TRBJ2-1; D ambiguous. Trimming shortened V by 4 bases and J by 10 bases, and 14 bases separated the two germline ends. Germline loops: CDR1 MNHEY, CDR2 SVGAGI. There are 13 residues in the CDR3. The CDR3 DNA follows: TGTGCCAGCAGTTTTCAGGTAGAACGGGAGCAGTTCTTC. Translation gives CASSFQVEREQFF.

The chain couples TRBV6-2 or TRBV6-3 to TRBJ2-2; TRBD1 might be the D (5 bases). Deletions cut 4 bases from V and 1 base from J, with 13 bases between. Germline V CDR1 and CDR2: MNHEY, SVGEGT. CDR3 size: 16 residues. In DNA form, the CDR3 reads TGTGCCAGCAGTTTCCTCCAGGGCATGAACACCGGGGAGCTGTTTTTT. Its protein product is CASSFLQGMNTGELFF.

This clone showed up just a few times. The rearrangement links TRBV2 to TRBJ2-1; no definite D call. The germline gives CDR1 SNHLY, CDR2 FYNNEI. The CDR3 covers 11 residues. V lost 5 bases to trimming and J lost 9 bases, with 8 bases between them. The CDR3, as DNA: TGTGCCAGCAGTTTAAGGGTTGAGCAGTTCTTC. Translating gives CASSLRVEQFF.